The 5 T cell receptor beta chains below come from one sample, sequenced in a study of T cell repertoires in cytomegalovirus infection. Antigens for these TCRs are unknown. TCRdb re-analysed the reads in MiXCR, keeping a single row per CDR3 protein. The sample has approximately 220,000 distinct CDR3 sequences, approximately 40% seen once. The specimen was CD8+ T cells from cultured PBMCs, collected from culture after CMV antigen stimulation. The receptors shown here come from a human donor in good health (CMV status not recorded). Some clones in this sample may be carry-over from other donors' samples.

The rearrangement uses TRBV6-5 and TRBJ1-1; 10 bases map to TRBD1. The length of the CDR3 is 13 residues. Germline V lookup: CDR1 MNHEY, CDR2 SVGAGI. Trimming removed 7 bases from V and 6 bases from J; junction bases left unmatched: 5. The CDR3 here is CASNRTGGAEAFF. The CDR3 region has the DNA TGTGCCAGCAACCGGACAGGGGGAGCTGAAGCTTTCTTT.

CDR3: CASSSDPDTRSYNEQFF. In nucleotides, the CDR3 is TGTGCCAGCAGCTCGGACCCAGACACCCGGTCCTACAATGAGCAGTTCTTC. J is TRBJ2-1 and V is TRBV5-6; D is uncertain. The V and J ends lost 3 bases and 1 base respectively, with 17 bases between them. The length of the CDR3 is 17 residues. CDR1 is SGHDT and CDR2 is YYEEEE in the germline V gene.

The gene calls are TRBV20-1 and TRBJ2-1; tentative D call: TRBD2 (6 bases). The CDR3 totals 14 residues. CDR1 is DFQATT, CDR2 SNEGSKA, per germline (reference sequence). Trimming removed 5 bases at V and 7 bases at J, with 18 bases between. Here the CDR3 DNA reads TGCAGTGCTTGCCAGGACCGGGACTTAAATGAGCAGTTCTTC. Translating it yields CSACQDRDLNEQFF.

This clonotype was seen a few times. The chain employs TRBV10-3 and TRBJ2-1, with 9 bases lining up with TRBD2. This CDR3 has 18 residues. The V gene end was trimmed by 2 bases and the J gene end by 9 bases; junction bases not matched to a gene: 17. The germline CDR1 and CDR2 sequences are ENHRY and SYGVKD. CDR3 amino acids: CAISEAPSGGRAKGEQFF. CDR3 bases: TGTGCCATCAGTGAGGCCCCATCTGGCGGGAGGGCCAAGGGTGAGCAGTTCTTC.

The chain has TRBV7-4 and TRBJ1-2, with 9 bases matching TRBD1. The germline gives CDR1 SGHVT, CDR2 SQSDAQ. V gave up 5 bases and J gave up 7 bases; unmatched junction bases: 8. This CDR3 has 14 amino acids. CDR3 residues: CASSRGTGIGGYTF. Written as DNA, the CDR3 is TGTGCCAGCAGCCGCGGGACAGGGATAGGTGGCTACACCTTC.